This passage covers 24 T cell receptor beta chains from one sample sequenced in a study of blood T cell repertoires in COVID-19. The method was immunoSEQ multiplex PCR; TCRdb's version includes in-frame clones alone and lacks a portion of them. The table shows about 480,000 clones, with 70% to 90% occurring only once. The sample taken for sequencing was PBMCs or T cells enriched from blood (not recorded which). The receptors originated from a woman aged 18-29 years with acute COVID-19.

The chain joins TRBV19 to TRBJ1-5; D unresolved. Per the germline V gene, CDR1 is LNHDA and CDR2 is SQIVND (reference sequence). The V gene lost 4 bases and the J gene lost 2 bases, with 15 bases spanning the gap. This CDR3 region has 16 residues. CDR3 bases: TGTGCCAGTAGTACTATAAGTTCCGCGGGCAATCAGCCCCAGCATTTT. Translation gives CASSTISSAGNQPQHF.

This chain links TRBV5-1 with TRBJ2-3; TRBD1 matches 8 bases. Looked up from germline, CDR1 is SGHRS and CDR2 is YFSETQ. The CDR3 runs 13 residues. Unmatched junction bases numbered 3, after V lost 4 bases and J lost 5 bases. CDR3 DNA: TGCGCCAGCAGCCGACAGGGGTTAGATACGCAGTATTTT. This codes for CASSRQGLDTQYF. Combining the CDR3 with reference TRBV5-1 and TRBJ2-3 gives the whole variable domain KAGVTQTPRYLIKTRGQQVTLSCSPISGHRSVSWYQQTPGQGLQFLFEYFSETQRNKGNFPGRFSGRQFSNSRSEMNVSTLELGDSALYLCASSRQGLDTQYFGPGTRLTVL.

DNA for the CDR3: TGTGCCAGCAGCACAGGGACTAGCGGTAGCACAGATACGCAGTATTTT. It encodes CASSTGTSGSTDTQYF. The chain uses TRBV11-3 and TRBJ2-3; TRBD2 matches 11 bases. After removal of 5 bases from V and 0 bases from J, the junction contained 4 bases not matched to a gene. The V gene's germline CDR1 is SGHNT and CDR2 YENEEA. The CDR3 covers 16 residues.

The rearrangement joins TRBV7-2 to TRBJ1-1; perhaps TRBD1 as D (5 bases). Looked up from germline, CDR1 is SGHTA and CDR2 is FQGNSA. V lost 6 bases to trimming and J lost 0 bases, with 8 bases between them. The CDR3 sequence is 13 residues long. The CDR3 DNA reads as TGTGCCAGCAGTCGACAGCTGAACACTGAAGCTTTCTTT. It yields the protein CASSRQLNTEAFF. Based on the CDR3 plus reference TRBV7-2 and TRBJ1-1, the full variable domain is GAGVSQSPSNKVTEKGKDVELRCDPISGHTALYWYRQSLGQGLEFLIYFQGNSAPDKSGLPSDRFSAERTGGSVSTLTIQRTQQEDSAVYLCASSRQLNTEAFFGQGTRLTVV.

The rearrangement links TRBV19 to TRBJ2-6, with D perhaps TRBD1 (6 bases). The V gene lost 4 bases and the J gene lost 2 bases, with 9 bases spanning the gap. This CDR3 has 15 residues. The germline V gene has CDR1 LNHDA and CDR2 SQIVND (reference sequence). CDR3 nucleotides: TGTGCCAGTAGTACGGCAGGGGCTGGGGCCAACGTCCTGACTTTC. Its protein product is CASSTAGAGANVLTF.

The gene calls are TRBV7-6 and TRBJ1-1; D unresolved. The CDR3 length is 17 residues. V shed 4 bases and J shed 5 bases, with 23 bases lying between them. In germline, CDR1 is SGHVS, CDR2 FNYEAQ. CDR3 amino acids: CASSYLVGGAGKTEAFF. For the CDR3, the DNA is TGTGCCAGCAGCTACCTAGTAGGCGGCGCCGGGAAAACTGAAGCTTTCTTT. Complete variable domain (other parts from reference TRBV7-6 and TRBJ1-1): GAGVSQSPRYKVTKRGQDVALRCDPISGHVSLYWYRQALGQGPEFLTYFNYEAQQDKSGLPNDRFSAERPEGSISTLTIQRTEQRDSAMYRCASSYLVGGAGKTEAFFGQGTRLTVV.

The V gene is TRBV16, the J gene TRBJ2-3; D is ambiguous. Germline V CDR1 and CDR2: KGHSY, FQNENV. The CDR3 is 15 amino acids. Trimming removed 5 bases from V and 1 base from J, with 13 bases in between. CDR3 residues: CASSSTRSGTDTQYF. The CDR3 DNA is TGTGCCAGCAGCTCGACACGTTCTGGCACAGATACGCAGTATTTT.

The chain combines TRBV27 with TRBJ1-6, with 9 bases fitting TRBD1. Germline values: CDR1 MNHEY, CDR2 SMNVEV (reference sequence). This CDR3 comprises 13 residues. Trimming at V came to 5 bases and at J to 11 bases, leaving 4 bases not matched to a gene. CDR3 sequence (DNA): TGTGCCAGCAGTACAGGGACAGGGACACCCCTCCACTTT. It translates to CASSTGTGTPLHF.

DNA of the CDR3: TGTGCCAGCAGCCCAGGCGGGGGAGCCCTTAACTATGGCTACACCTTC. This encodes CASSPGGGALNYGYTF. V usage is TRBV11-2 and J usage is TRBJ1-2; D is possibly TRBD1 (5 bases). Germline-derived CDR1 and CDR2 are SGHAT and FQNNGV. V dropped 5 bases and J dropped 1 base, with 17 bases sitting between them. This CDR3 comprises 16 residues. The full variable domain, in which reference TRBV11-2 and TRBJ1-2 provide the parts outside the CDR3, is EAGVAQSPRYKIIEKRQSVAFWCNPISGHATLYWYQQILGQGPKLLIQFQNNGVVDDSQLPKDRFSAERLKGVDSTLKIQPAKLEDSAVYLCASSPGGGALNYGYTFGSGTRLTVV.

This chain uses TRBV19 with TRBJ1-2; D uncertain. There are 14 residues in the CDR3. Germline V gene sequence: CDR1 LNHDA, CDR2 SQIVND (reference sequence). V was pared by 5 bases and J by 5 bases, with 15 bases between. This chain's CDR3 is CASSLTYLKYGYTF. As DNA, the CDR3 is TGTGCCAGTAGTCTCACCTACCTCAAATATGGCTACACCTTC.

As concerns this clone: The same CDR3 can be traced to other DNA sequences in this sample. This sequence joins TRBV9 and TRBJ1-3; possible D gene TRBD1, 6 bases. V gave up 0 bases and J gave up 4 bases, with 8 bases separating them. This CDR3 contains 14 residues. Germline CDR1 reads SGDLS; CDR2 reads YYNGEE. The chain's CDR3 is CASSVAGDGNTIYF. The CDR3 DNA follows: TGTGCCAGCAGCGTAGCAGGGGACGGAAACACCATATATTTT.

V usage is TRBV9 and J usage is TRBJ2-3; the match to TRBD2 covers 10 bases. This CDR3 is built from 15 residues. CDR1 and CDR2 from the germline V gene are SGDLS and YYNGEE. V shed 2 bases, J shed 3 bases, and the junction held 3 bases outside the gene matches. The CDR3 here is CASSVRAGGTDTQYF. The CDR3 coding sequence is TGTGCCAGCAGCGTTAGAGCGGGGGGGACAGATACGCAGTATTTT.

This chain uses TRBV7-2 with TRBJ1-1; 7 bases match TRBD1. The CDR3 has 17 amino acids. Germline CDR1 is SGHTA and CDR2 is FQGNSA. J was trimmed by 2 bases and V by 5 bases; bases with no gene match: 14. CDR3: CASSLPIRGPRNTEAFF. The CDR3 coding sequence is TGTGCCAGCAGCCTCCCTATTAGGGGGCCTAGAAACACTGAAGCTTTCTTT.

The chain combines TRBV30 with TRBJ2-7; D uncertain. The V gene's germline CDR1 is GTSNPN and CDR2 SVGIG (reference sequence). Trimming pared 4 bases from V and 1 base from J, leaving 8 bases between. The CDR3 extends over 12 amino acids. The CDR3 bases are TGTGCCTGGAAACCGAGTTCCTACGAGCAGTACTTC. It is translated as CAWKPSSYEQYF.

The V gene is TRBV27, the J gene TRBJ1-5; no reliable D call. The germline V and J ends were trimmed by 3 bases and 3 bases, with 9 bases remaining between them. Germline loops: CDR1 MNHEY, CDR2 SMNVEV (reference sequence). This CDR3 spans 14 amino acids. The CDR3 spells CASSFPGNNQPQHF. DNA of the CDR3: TGTGCCAGCAGTTTTCCGGGGAACAATCAGCCCCAGCATTTT.

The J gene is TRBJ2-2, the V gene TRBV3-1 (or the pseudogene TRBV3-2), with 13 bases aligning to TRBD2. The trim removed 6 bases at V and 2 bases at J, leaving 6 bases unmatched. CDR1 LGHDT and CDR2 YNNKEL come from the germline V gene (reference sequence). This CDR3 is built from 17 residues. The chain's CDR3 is CASSQTSGGANTGELFF. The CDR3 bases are TGTGCCAGCAGTCAAACTAGCGGGGGGGCCAACACCGGGGAGCTGTTTTTT.

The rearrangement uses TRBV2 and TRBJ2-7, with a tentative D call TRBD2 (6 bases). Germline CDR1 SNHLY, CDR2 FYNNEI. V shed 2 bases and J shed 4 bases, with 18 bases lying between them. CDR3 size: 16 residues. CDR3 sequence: CASSEFGRDRGYEQYF. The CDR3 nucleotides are TGTGCCAGCAGTGAATTCGGGCGGGACCGGGGGTACGAGCAGTACTTC.

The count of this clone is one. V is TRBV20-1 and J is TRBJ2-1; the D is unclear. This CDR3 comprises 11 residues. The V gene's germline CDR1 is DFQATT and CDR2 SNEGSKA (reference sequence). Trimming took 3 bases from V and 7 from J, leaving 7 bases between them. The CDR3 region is CSARELNEQFF. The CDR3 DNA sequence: TGCAGTGCTAGGGAGTTAAATGAGCAGTTCTTC.

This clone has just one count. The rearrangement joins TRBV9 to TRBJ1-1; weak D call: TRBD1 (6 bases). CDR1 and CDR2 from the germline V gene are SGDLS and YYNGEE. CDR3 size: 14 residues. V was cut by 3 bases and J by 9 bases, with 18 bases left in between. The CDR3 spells CASSAPGTQSQAFF. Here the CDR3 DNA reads TGTGCCAGCAGCGCTCCCGGGACACAAAGTCAAGCTTTCTTT.

CDR3 nucleotide sequence: TGTGCCAGCAGCTTGACAGGGTGGGGAGGCTACACCTTC. It encodes CASSLTGWGGYTF. The chain employs TRBV5-6 and TRBJ1-2, with D possibly being TRBD1 (6 bases). CDR1 and CDR2 (germline): SGHDT, YYEEEE. This CDR3 comprises 13 residues. V shed 1 base and J shed 8 bases, with 12 bases lying between them. Combining the CDR3 with reference TRBV5-6 and TRBJ1-2 gives the whole variable domain DAGVTQSPTHLIKTRGQQVTLRCSPKSGHDTVSWYQQALGQGPQFIFQYYEEEERQRGNFPDRFSGHQFPNYSSELNVNALLLGDSALYLCASSLTGWGGYTFGSGTRLTVV.

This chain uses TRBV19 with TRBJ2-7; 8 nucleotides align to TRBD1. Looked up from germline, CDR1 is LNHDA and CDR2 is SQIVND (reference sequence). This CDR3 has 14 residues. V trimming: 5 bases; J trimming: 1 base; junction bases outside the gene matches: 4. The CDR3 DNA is TGTGCCAGTAGTGTTACAGGGGGATCCTACGAGCAGTACTTC. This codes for CASSVTGGSYEQYF.

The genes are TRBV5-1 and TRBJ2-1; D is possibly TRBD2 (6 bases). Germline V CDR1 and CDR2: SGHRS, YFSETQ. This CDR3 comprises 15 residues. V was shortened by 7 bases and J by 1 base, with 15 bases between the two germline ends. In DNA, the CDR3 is TGCGCCAGCGACCCAAGCGGGTCGTCCTACAATGAGCAGTTCTTC. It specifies CASDPSGSSYNEQFF.

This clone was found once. The CDR3 DNA reads as TGTGCCAGCAGCCCCCGGGGGAGCGGGGATACGCAGTATTTT. This encodes CASSPRGSGDTQYF. The rearrangement uses TRBV3-1 (or the pseudogene TRBV3-2) and TRBJ2-3; tentatively, D is TRBD2 (6 bases). V was trimmed by 4 bases and J by 6 bases, leaving 14 bases between them. CDR1 and CDR2 from the germline V gene are LGHDT and YNNKEL (reference sequence). The CDR3 runs to 14 residues.

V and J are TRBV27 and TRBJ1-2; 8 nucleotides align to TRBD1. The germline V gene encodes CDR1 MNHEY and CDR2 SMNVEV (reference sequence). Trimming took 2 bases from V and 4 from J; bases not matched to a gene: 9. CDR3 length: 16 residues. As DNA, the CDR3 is TGTGCCAGCAGTTTAGACAGGGGCATCTCCTCCTATGGCTACACCTTC. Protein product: CASSLDRGISSYGYTF.